This entry lists 19 T cell receptor beta chains sequenced from one sample in a study of shared clonotypes between healthy human individuals. Naive-designated CD8 cells lacked CD45RO, were positively enriched for CCR7, and omitted terminally differentiated effector memory CD45RA+ cells. Profiling relied on immunoSEQ multiplex PCR, and the TCRdb table lists in-frame clones only, not all of them. The sample contains about 2,200,000 clones, 85% to 95% of which appear only once. The specimen was naive CD8+ T cells from PBMCs. The receptor source for this set is a man younger than 35 in good health. Some clones in this sample may be carry-over from other donors' samples.

The count of this clone is one. The CDR3 protein is CASSLRQGVSGEQYF. The CDR3 nucleotides are TGCGCCAGCAGCCTACGCCAGGGGGTAAGCGGCGAGCAGTACTTC. The chain recombines TRBV4-1 with TRBJ2-7; the match to TRBD1 covers 7 bases. The CDR3 is 15 amino acids. The germline V gene has CDR1 MGHRA and CDR2 YSYEKL. V was pared by 4 bases and J by 6 bases, with 12 bases of the junction left unmatched.

About this clone: This sample includes further DNA sequences coding for the same CDR3. The V gene is TRBV29-1, the J gene TRBJ1-2; tentative D call: TRBD1 (5 bases). The CDR3 is 11 residues long. Trimming cost V 4 bases and J 8 bases, with 11 bases left between them. Germline V lookup: CDR1 SQVTM, CDR2 ANQGSEA. CDR3 region: CSVVSGNGYTF. CDR3 nucleotide sequence: TGCAGCGTTGTTTCAGGGAACGGCTACACCTTC.

This clone showed up just once. V and J are TRBV7-9 and TRBJ2-5, with TRBD1 as a possible D gene (6 bases). CDR3 length: 16 amino acids. Trimming shortened V by 4 bases and J by 5 bases, and 20 bases separated the two germline ends. CDR1 and CDR2 from the germline V gene are SEHNR and FQNEAQ (reference sequence). The CDR3 region is CASSSNRVLIRETQYF. The CDR3 DNA reads TGTGCCAGCAGCTCAAACAGGGTCTTAATCAGGGAGACCCAGTACTTC.

The chain recombines TRBV29-1 with TRBJ2-7; D is ambiguous. The CDR3 loop spans 12 amino acids. V was pared by 4 bases and J by 4 bases, with 11 bases between. The germline CDR1 and CDR2 sequences are SQVTM and ANQGSEA. The CDR3 spells CSVATLRYEQYF. In DNA form, the CDR3 reads TGCAGCGTTGCCACCCTCAGGTACGAGCAGTACTTC.

The J gene is TRBJ1-1, the V gene TRBV27; TRBD1 matches 10 bases. Trimming took 2 bases from V and 0 from J; bases not matched to a gene: 3. Germline V gives CDR1 MNHEY, CDR2 SMNVEV (reference sequence). The CDR3 consists of 16 residues. The CDR3, as DNA: TGTGCCAGCAGTTTAGGGACAGGGGAAATGAACACTGAAGCTTTCTTT. Amino acid sequence: CASSLGTGEMNTEAFF.

With regard to this clone: Other DNA sequences in the sample encode the same CDR3. This rearrangement joins TRBV11-3 to TRBJ2-7, with a tentative D call TRBD2 (5 bases). The germline V gene has CDR1 SGHNT and CDR2 YENEEA. Trimming took off 6 bases at V and 1 base at J, with 10 bases between the two ends. This CDR3 is 13 amino acids long. The CDR3 DNA reads as TGTGCCAGCAGTGGACGGGGATCCTACGAGCAGTACTTC. Protein product: CASSGRGSYEQYF.

This clone was detected only a few times. The gene calls are TRBV13 and TRBJ2-1; D call uncertain. There are 12 residues in the CDR3. Germline loops: CDR1 PRHDT, CDR2 FYEKMQ (reference sequence). Trimming removed 3 bases from V and 10 bases from J, with 10 bases in between. The CDR3 nucleotides read TGTGCCAGCAGCTTGCTAGGTAGGGAGCAGTTCTTC. Its protein product is CASSLLGREQFF.

The chain recombines TRBV21-1 with TRBJ1-2; TRBD1 was called by the table and not checked on the DNA. TRBV21-1 is listed as a pseudogene. The CDR3 runs to 14 residues. The CDR3 reads CASRPEDRANGYTF. CDR3 coding DNA: TGTGCCAGCAGACCCGAGGACAGGGCTAATGGCTACACCTTC.

The V call is TRBV2, the J call TRBJ2-1; 9 bases map to TRBD2. Per germline, CDR1 SNHLY and CDR2 FYNNEI. The CDR3 is 17 amino acids. Unmatched junction bases numbered 12, after V lost 9 bases and J lost 0 bases. The CDR3 loop is CARGLAGIGSSYNEQFF. The CDR3, as DNA: TGTGCCAGAGGGCTAGCGGGAATCGGGAGCTCCTACAATGAGCAGTTCTTC.

The chain recombines TRBV7-9 with TRBJ2-7; D uncertain. There are 12 residues in the CDR3. V was trimmed by 5 bases and J by 5 bases, leaving 10 bases between them. Germline CDR1 and CDR2: SEHNR and FQNEAQ (reference sequence). The CDR3 region is CASSPGVDEQYF. As DNA, the CDR3 is TGTGCCAGCAGCCCTGGAGTCGACGAGCAGTACTTC.

This chain links TRBV9 with TRBJ2-2, with 10 bases lining up with TRBD1. The CDR3 runs to 18 residues. The germline gives CDR1 SGDLS, CDR2 YYNGEE. Trimming took 0 bases from V and 4 from J; bases not matched to a gene: 9. The DNA for the CDR3 is TGTGCCAGCAGCGTAGGGCTTAGGGGACAGGGGCTCACCGGGGAGCTGTTTTTT. Its protein product is CASSVGLRGQGLTGELFF.

V usage is TRBV7-6 and J usage is TRBJ2-7; no firm D call. Germline loops: CDR1 SGHVS, CDR2 FNYEAQ. The CDR3 length is 13 residues. V lost 5 bases, J lost 7 bases, and 15 bases lay in between. The CDR3 sequence is CASSPLRRQEQYF. The CDR3 DNA is TGTGCCAGCAGCCCCTTACGGCGGCAAGAGCAGTACTTC.

This chain connects TRBV28 to TRBJ1-4, with D maybe TRBD1 (6 bases). Germline CDR1 and CDR2: MDHEN and SYDVKM. The CDR3 contains 15 residues. V shed 5 bases and J shed 10 bases, with 20 bases lying between them. CDR3 residues: CASSPSGTPEGKLFF. CDR3 nucleotides: TGTGCCAGCAGTCCCTCCGGGACACCGGAGGGAAAACTGTTTTTT.

The V gene is TRBV11-2, the J gene TRBJ1-5; the match to TRBD1 covers 8 bases. CDR3 size: 15 residues. V trimming: 1 base; J trimming: 3 bases; junction bases outside the gene matches: 2. Germline loops: CDR1 SGHAT, CDR2 FQNNGV. This chain's CDR3 is CASSLAGQDNQPQHF. In DNA form, the CDR3 reads TGTGCCAGCAGCTTAGCGGGACAGGACAATCAGCCCCAGCATTTT.

The rearrangement joins TRBV14 to TRBJ1-2; D not certain. Germline V gives CDR1 SGHDN, CDR2 FVKESK. The CDR3 length is 16 residues. Trimming shortened V by 3 bases and J by 0 bases, and 14 bases separated the two germline ends. As DNA, the CDR3 is TGTGCCAGCAGCCAGCGTGGCGGCGTAGCTAACTATGGCTACACCTTC. Its protein product is CASSQRGGVANYGYTF.

The gene calls are TRBV7-8 and TRBJ1-2; 7 bases line up with TRBD1. V lost 5 bases, J lost 4 bases, and 4 bases stayed unmatched. This CDR3 contains 13 residues. Germline V gene lookup returns CDR1 SGHVS and CDR2 FQNEAQ. CDR3 nucleotide sequence: TGTGCCAGCAGCGCGGGACAGAGCTATGGCTACACCTTC. It specifies CASSAGQSYGYTF.

The chain employs TRBV28 and TRBJ2-7; 8 nucleotides line up with TRBD2. Germline loops: CDR1 MDHEN, CDR2 SYDVKM. This CDR3 contains 14 residues. Germline trimming cut 8 bases from V and 6 bases from J; bases unmatched to any gene: 12. The CDR3 DNA reads TGTGCCAGCCATCAGGAGCGGGAGATAAGCGAGCAGTACTTC. As protein: CASHQEREISEQYF.

The J gene is TRBJ2-2, the V gene TRBV10-3, with D maybe TRBD1 (5 bases). Germline V gene data show CDR1 as ENHRY and CDR2 as SYGVKD. V shed 8 bases and J shed 1 base, with 14 bases lying between them. The CDR3 is 15 residues long. The CDR3 DNA follows: TGTGCCATCCGTGGGGTAGGACAGAACACCGGGGAGCTGTTTTTT. Amino acids: CAIRGVGQNTGELFF.

V and J are TRBV11-2 and TRBJ2-7; unclear D gene. The CDR3 extends over 16 amino acids. The ends were cut back, 8 bases at V and 0 bases at J, with 20 bases in the middle. The germline gives CDR1 SGHAT, CDR2 FQNNGV. The CDR3 DNA reads TGTGCCAGCGGCTACCTACCAACCTTTAGCTCCTACGAGCAGTACTTC. Translating it yields CASGYLPTFSSYEQYF. The variable domain in full, with the rest retrieved from reference TRBV11-2 and TRBJ2-7, is EAGVAQSPRYKIIEKRQSVAFWCNPISGHATLYWYQQILGQGPKLLIQFQNNGVVDDSQLPKDRFSAERLKGVDSTLKIQPAKLEDSAVYLCASGYLPTFSSYEQYFGPGTRLTVT.